The 8 T cell receptor beta chains in this list originate from one sample, sequenced in a study of CD8+CD57+ T cells in acquired aplastic anemia. CD8+CD57+ cell expansion, shown by flow cytometry, had occurred in the patients selected for sequencing. The template for TCR beta VDJ and CDR3 sequence profiling was genomic DNA. TCRdb ran MiXCR on the reads and lists one entry per CDR3 protein. Of 300,000 or so distinct CDR3 sequences in the sample, 56% are singletons; the top ten hold approximately 1.3%. Material for sequencing was sorted CD4+, CD8+, or CD8+CD57+ T cells (not recorded which) from PBMCs. The origin of the receptors is a human donor with aplastic anemia.

Ten or more counts support this clonotype. The chain employs TRBV18 and TRBJ2-1; no firm D call. This CDR3 comprises 12 residues. Between the trimmed V and J ends, which lost 2 bases and 7 bases, there was a span of 6 bases. Germline V CDR1 and CDR2: KGHSH, LQKENI. CDR3 nucleotide sequence: TGTGCCAGCTCACCAAGAGAGAATGAGCAGTTCTTC. This sequence encodes CASSPRENEQFF.

The chain is built from TRBV2 and TRBJ2-7; D unclear. The V and J ends lost 4 bases and 3 bases respectively, with 7 bases between them. The CDR3 is 12 residues long. CDR1 is SNHLY, CDR2 FYNNEI, per germline. The chain's CDR3 is CASSGTYYEQYF. The CDR3 nucleotides read TGTGCCAGCAGTGGGACGTACTACGAGCAGTACTTC.

This chain links TRBV19 with TRBJ1-1; no clear D. The CDR3 is made up of 14 amino acids. The V and J ends lost 1 base and 3 bases respectively, with 9 bases between them. CDR1 is LNHDA and CDR2 is SQIVND in the germline V gene (reference sequence). This CDR3 is CASSIGGRDTEAFF. DNA for the CDR3: TGTGCCAGTAGTATAGGAGGTAGGGACACTGAAGCTTTCTTT.

The rearrangement uses TRBV20-1 and TRBJ2-2, with unresolved D. V lost 0 bases and J lost 9, with 11 bases in between. This CDR3 comprises 13 residues. Germline CDR1 is DFQATT and CDR2 is SNEGSKA (reference sequence). CDR3 sequence reads: CSARDVGMRELFF. In DNA form, the CDR3 reads TGCAGTGCTAGAGATGTGGGCATGAGGGAGCTGTTTTTT.

In its sample, this clonotype was seen many times. The V call is TRBV7-9, the J call TRBJ2-7; D is unresolved. Trimming cost V 6 bases and J 5 bases, with 8 bases left between them. CDR3 size: 11 residues. Germline CDR1 is SEHNR and CDR2 is FQNEAQ (reference sequence). The CDR3 coding sequence is TGTGCCAGCAGTAGAATGGACGAGCAGTACTTC. Protein: CASSRMDEQYF.

The V and J genes are TRBV7-3 and TRBJ2-6, with 9 nucleotides matching TRBD1. With V trimmed by 5 bases and J by 4 bases, 9 bases remained unmatched. Germline V gives CDR1 SGHTA, CDR2 FQGTGA. This CDR3 region has 17 residues. The CDR3 DNA follows: TGTGCCAGCAGCCTACAATTACAGGGGGCCGGGGCCAACGTCCTGACTTTC. Protein sequence: CASSLQLQGAGANVLTF.

Turning to this clonotype: The conserved phenylalanine or tryptophan is not found at the CDR3 terminus, so this likely reflects a read error. The limits of the CDR3 on the DNA are not certain, so only TCRdb's listed CDR3 is given. The J gene is TRBJ2-5, the V gene TRBV15; whether TRBD2, the table's D call, matches the DNA was not checked. The germline V gene has CDR1 LNHNV and CDR2 YYDKDF (reference sequence). The CDR3 is 9 residues long, counting both termini. CDR3 protein: CATSSVVPG.

This clonotype was picked up a small number of times. The chain carries TRBV20-1 and TRBJ1-4; 7 bases align to TRBD1. Germline CDR1 and CDR2: DFQATT and SNEGSKA (reference sequence). The J segment lost 3 bases and the V segment lost 6 bases, leaving 4 bases of the junction unmatched. The CDR3 spans 13 residues. CDR3: CSAQGQPNEKLFF. The DNA of the CDR3 is TGCAGTGCCCAGGGACAGCCTAATGAAAAACTGTTTTTT.